The 2 T cell receptor beta chains in this list originate from one sample, sequenced in a study of cytomegalovirus exposure and HLA in healthy donors. The PCR ran on 60 Vbeta and 13 Jbeta primers. Libraries were prepared by immunoSEQ multiplex PCR; TCRdb keeps only in-frame clonotypes and omits some of them. The top ten hold around 4% of the sample, which has 140,000 or so clones, approximately 68% seen once. Sequencing used PBMCs. The receptors were gathered from a man between 60 and 70 years old in good health and CMV-seronegative.

V gene TRBV2 combines with J gene TRBJ1-1; the D is unclear. Per the germline V gene, CDR1 is SNHLY and CDR2 is FYNNEI. Trimming stripped 9 bases from V and 6 bases from J, with 11 bases between. CDR3 length: 11 amino acids. The CDR3 is CARASFAEAFF. The DNA of the CDR3 is TGTGCCAGGGCCTCTTTTGCTGAAGCTTTCTTT.

This clone has more than one count but fewer than ten. J is TRBJ2-1 and V is TRBV4-1, with TRBD2 matching over 10 bases. Germline loops: CDR1 MGHRA, CDR2 YSYEKL. V trimming: 3 bases; J trimming: 2 bases; junction bases outside the gene matches: 13. The CDR3 consists of 19 residues. In DNA, the CDR3 is TGCGCCAGCAGCCAGGGACTAATAGCGGGAGGTGCTCCCTACAATGAGCAGTTCTTC. Translating it yields CASSQGLIAGGAPYNEQFF.